This passage covers 28 T cell receptor beta chains from one sample sequenced in a study of identical twins. MiXCR, run by TCRdb on the 5' RACE reads, gives a single entry per CDR3 protein. Of 600,000 to 700,000 distinct CDR3 sequences listed, less than 25% are singletons. The data were also submitted as part of a second study, on T cells expressing NK-cell markers.

The sequencing sample was made of PBMCs. The origin of the receptors is a woman under 30 in good health.

This clonotype came up a few times. The chain carries TRBV5-1 and TRBJ2-3; tentative D call: TRBD1 (5 bases). This CDR3 has 16 residues. Germline values: CDR1 SGHRS, CDR2 YFSETQ. Trimming took 1 base from V and 2 from J, leaving 14 bases between them. The CDR3 sequence: CASSLLDKAFTDTQYF. The DNA for the CDR3 is TGCGCCAGCAGCTTGCTGGACAAAGCTTTCACAGATACGCAGTATTTT.

The CDR3 here is CASSQGNSGRFLVYEQFF. Written as DNA, the CDR3 is TGCGCCAGCAGCCAAGGTAATAGCGGGAGGTTCTTGGTGTATGAGCAGTTCTTC. The chain employs TRBV4-3 and TRBJ2-1; 10 bases are a match to TRBD2. Looked up from germline, CDR1 is LGHNA and CDR2 is YSLEER. V lost 1 base and J lost 8; bases outside the gene matches: 14. This CDR3 comprises 18 residues.

The chain has TRBV12-3 or TRBV12-4 and TRBJ2-3, with 11 nucleotides matching TRBD2. The CDR3 is made up of 17 amino acids. J lost 5 bases, V lost 3 bases, and 10 bases had no gene match. CDR3 coding DNA: TGTGCCAGCAGTTTCTGGACTAGCGGGTTGGTGGGAGATACGCAGTATTTT. Translating it yields CASSFWTSGLVGDTQYF.

The sample holds a few counts of this clonotype. As DNA, the CDR3 is TGCGCCAGCTCTCGCCCGGTAGCGGGAGGAAGCAATGAGCAGTTCTTC. It encodes CASSRPVAGGSNEQFF. This sequence joins TRBV5-1 and TRBJ2-1; 10 bases map to TRBD2. Germline CDR1 is SGHRS and CDR2 is YFSETQ. The V segment lost 7 bases and the J segment 6 bases; nucleotides outside the gene matches: 13. The CDR3 is 16 residues long.

This clonotype showed up many times. The V and J genes are TRBV29-1 and TRBJ1-5; unclear D gene. From germline, CDR1 is SQVTM and CDR2 ANQGSEA. The CDR3 consists of 13 residues. Trimming removed 1 base from V and 7 bases from J, with 11 bases in between. CDR3 in amino acids: CSVEVHPLQPQHF. The CDR3 nucleotides are TGCAGCGTTGAAGTACACCCGCTCCAGCCCCAGCATTTT.

This clonotype was recorded a few times. This chain joins TRBV20-1 and TRBJ1-1, with 9 bases matching TRBD1. This CDR3 comprises 15 residues. With 6 bases clipped from V and 0 bases from J, the junction kept 8 bases outside the gene matches. The germline gives CDR1 DFQATT, CDR2 SNEGSKA (reference sequence). The CDR3 sequence: CSAPRTGVLNTEAFF. CDR3 DNA: TGCAGTGCGCCTCGGACAGGGGTCTTGAACACTGAAGCTTTCTTT.

In its sample, this clonotype was seen a few times. This chain connects TRBV29-1 to TRBJ2-7; possible D gene TRBD2, 6 bases. V shed 6 bases and J shed 1 base, with 7 bases lying between them. The CDR3 consists of 11 residues. The germline CDR1 and CDR2 sequences are SQVTM and ANQGSEA. CDR3 sequence reads: CSVGTSYEQYF. The CDR3 DNA is TGCAGCGTCGGGACTTCCTACGAGCAGTACTTC.

This clonotype was detected only once. The rearrangement uses TRBV9 and TRBJ1-4; D unresolved. V gave up 1 base and J gave up 8 bases, with 9 bases separating them. The CDR3 runs to 13 residues. Looked up from germline, CDR1 is SGDLS and CDR2 is YYNGEE. Written as DNA, the CDR3 is TGTGCCAGCAGCGTATCTGTCTCCGAAAAACTGTTTTTT. It encodes CASSVSVSEKLFF.

This clonotype has only a few counts. CDR3 residues: CSVVTGGRGYTF. DNA for the CDR3: TGCAGCGTTGTTACAGGGGGACGCGGCTACACCTTC. The rearrangement joins TRBV29-1 to TRBJ1-2; 8 nucleotides line up with TRBD1. Per germline, CDR1 SQVTM and CDR2 ANQGSEA. V was clipped by 4 bases and J by 8 bases; unmatched bases: 6. The CDR3 contains 12 residues.

The chain couples TRBV6-6 to TRBJ1-6; D call uncertain. Germline V gene data show CDR1 as MNHNY and CDR2 as SVGAGI (reference sequence). Deletions cut 11 bases from V and 7 bases from J, with 12 bases between. CDR3 length: 12 residues. In nucleotides, the CDR3 is TGTGCCTTGACTGAGCTGAATTCACCCCTCCACTTT. Its protein is CALTELNSPLHF.

This chain uses TRBV4-2 with TRBJ2-7; no clear D. Germline V gene sequence: CDR1 LGHNA, CDR2 YNFKEQ. This CDR3 has 15 residues. Trimming cost V 0 bases and J 2 bases, with 11 bases left between them. The CDR3 sequence: CASSQDSGVTYEQYF. The CDR3 DNA reads TGTGCCAGCAGCCAAGATTCGGGCGTGACCTACGAGCAGTACTTC.

This clonotype turned up a few times. The V gene is TRBV12-3 or TRBV12-4, the J gene TRBJ2-5; a possible D gene is TRBD2 (6 bases). Trimming took off 7 bases at V and 4 bases at J, with 16 bases between the two ends. CDR3 length: 14 amino acids. CDR3 protein: CASKGGTPRETQYF. CDR3 bases: TGTGCCAGCAAAGGCGGGACGCCCCGAGAGACCCAGTACTTC.

The rearrangement links TRBV7-3 to TRBJ2-7, with 8 bases identical to TRBD1. The CDR3 length is 15 residues. CDR1 and CDR2 (germline): SGHTA, FQGTGA. Trimming at V came to 4 bases and at J to 4 bases, leaving 9 bases not matched to a gene. In DNA form, the CDR3 reads TGTGCCAGCAGCTCTGCAGGGGGCGAGGGATACGAGCAGTACTTC. This encodes CASSSAGGEGYEQYF.

This clonotype occurred a few times. The chain uses TRBV14 and TRBJ2-7, with a weak D call TRBD1 (5 bases). Germline V gene lookup returns CDR1 SGHDN and CDR2 FVKESK. Between the trimmed V and J ends, which lost 2 bases and 1 base, there was a span of 9 bases. CDR3 length: 14 residues. The CDR3 reads CASSQHTGSYEQYF. CDR3 in DNA: TGTGCCAGCAGCCAACACACAGGTTCCTACGAGCAGTACTTC.

This clonotype came up a few times. The chain couples TRBV18 to TRBJ2-5, with D hard to call. The V gene lost 0 bases and the J gene lost 6 bases, with 11 bases spanning the gap. This CDR3 has 14 amino acids. CDR1 and CDR2 (germline): KGHSH, LQKENI. CDR3: CASSPPDPRKTQYF. The CDR3 DNA reads TGTGCCAGCTCACCACCGGATCCCCGTAAGACCCAGTACTTC.

The chain links TRBV12-3 or TRBV12-4 to TRBJ1-2, with TRBD1 matching over 11 bases. V shed 6 bases, J shed 5 bases, and the junction held 8 bases outside the gene matches. The CDR3 consists of 15 residues. In DNA form, the CDR3 reads TGTGCCAGCAGGATCCGGGACAGGGGGAGGTATGGCTACACCTTC. Its translation is CASRIRDRGRYGYTF.

This chain uses TRBV20-1 with TRBJ2-3, with TRBD2 matching 15 bases. CDR3 length: 17 residues. The ends lost 5 bases at V and 1 base at J; junction bases unmatched: 7. CDR1 and CDR2 (germline): DFQATT, SNEGSKA (reference sequence). The DNA of the CDR3 is TGCAGTGCTCAGGGACTAGCGGGAGGAGGTGGCACAGATACGCAGTATTTT. Its translation: CSAQGLAGGGGTDTQYF.

The chain employs TRBV20-1 and TRBJ2-3; a possible D gene is TRBD2 (7 bases). This CDR3 has 15 amino acids. V was pared by 6 bases and J by 2 bases, with 18 bases between. CDR1 DFQATT and CDR2 SNEGSKA come from the germline V gene (reference sequence). CDR3 amino acids: CSAPRGLADTDTQYF. The DNA of the CDR3 is TGCAGTGCCCCTCGGGGGCTAGCGGACACAGATACGCAGTATTTT.

CDR3 in amino acids: CASSQDNPAKNIQYF. CDR3 coding DNA: TGTGCCAGCAGCCAAGATAATCCAGCCAAAAACATTCAGTACTTC. V usage is TRBV3-1 and J usage is TRBJ2-4; D uncertain. Germline V gene lookup returns CDR1 LGHDT and CDR2 YNNKEL (reference sequence). Trimming took off 0 bases at V and 0 bases at J, with 6 bases between the two ends. The CDR3 contains 15 residues. Supplemented by reference TRBV3-1 and TRBJ2-4, the full variable domain reads DTAVSQTPKYLVTQMGNDKSIKCEQNLGHDTMYWYKQDSKKFLKIMFSYNNKELIINETVPNRFSPKSPDKAHLNLHINSLELGDSAVYFCASSQDNPAKNIQYFGAGTRLSVL.

This clonotype was counted ten times or more. Written as DNA, the CDR3 is TGCGCCAGCAGCCAAGGGGGACTTCACAATGAGCAGTTCTTC. Translated, it gives CASSQGGLHNEQFF. The chain links TRBV4-3 to TRBJ2-1; a weak D match, TRBD2 (6 bases). The CDR3 length is 14 residues. V was pared by 1 base and J by 5 bases, with 9 bases between. CDR1 is LGHNA, CDR2 YSLEER, per germline.

The chain carries TRBV5-6 and TRBJ1-1, with unresolved D. Deletions cut 0 bases from V and 5 bases from J, with 14 bases between. The CDR3 length is 15 residues. Germline-derived CDR1 and CDR2 are SGHDT and YYEEEE. As DNA, the CDR3 is TGTGCCAGCAGCTTGGTTGTGACACCCGAGACTGAAGCTTTCTTT. This sequence encodes CASSLVVTPETEAFF.

This clonotype was seen ten or more times. V gene TRBV4-3 combines with J gene TRBJ2-1, with 9 bases aligning to TRBD2. The germline V gene encodes CDR1 LGHNA and CDR2 YSLEER. The ends lost 4 bases at V and 2 bases at J; junction bases unmatched: 12. The CDR3 extends over 18 amino acids. The CDR3 DNA sequence: TGCGCCAGCAGCCCCGCCCAGATAGCGGGAGCCACCTACAATGAGCAGTTCTTC. Encoded protein: CASSPAQIAGATYNEQFF.

The rearrangement joins TRBV7-9 to TRBJ2-3, with TRBD2 identical over 10 bases. This CDR3 comprises 15 residues. V dropped 10 bases and J dropped 6; count of bases not matched to a gene: 13. CDR1 and CDR2 from the germline V gene are SEHNR and FQNEAQ (reference sequence). The chain's CDR3 is CATGLAERRRDTQYF. CDR3 bases: TGTGCCACTGGACTAGCGGAGCGAAGAAGGGATACGCAGTATTTT.

Many counts were recorded for this clonotype. This chain uses TRBV20-1 with TRBJ2-1; 9 nucleotides line up with TRBD2. J was trimmed by 6 bases and V by 5 bases; bases with no gene match: 8. The CDR3 totals 14 residues. Germline assignment: CDR1 DFQATT and CDR2 SNEGSKA (reference sequence). CDR3 protein: CSASWTSALNEQFF. CDR3 bases: TGCAGTGCTTCCTGGACTAGCGCTCTCAATGAGCAGTTCTTC.

At least ten counts were recorded for this clonotype. The chain joins TRBV20-1 to TRBJ1-4, with 8 bases that match TRBD1. CDR3 size: 15 residues. Germline CDR1 DFQATT, CDR2 SNEGSKA (reference sequence). V trimming: 4 bases; J trimming: 0 bases; junction bases outside the gene matches: 4. The chain's CDR3 is CSATDRDATNEKLFF. The CDR3 DNA is TGCAGTGCTACGGACAGGGATGCAACTAATGAAAAACTGTTTTTT.

This chain connects TRBV6-5 to TRBJ2-1; D is ambiguous. Germline V gene lookup returns CDR1 MNHEY and CDR2 SVGAGI. Trimming shortened V by 2 bases and J by 0 bases, and 8 bases separated the two germline ends. This CDR3 has 15 residues. The CDR3 is CASSYTIDSYNEQFF. CDR3 sequence (DNA): TGTGCCAGCAGTTACACTATCGACTCCTACAATGAGCAGTTCTTC.

The V call is TRBV6-5, the J call TRBJ1-1, with D unclear. The germline V and J ends were trimmed by 3 bases and 4 bases, with 9 bases remaining between them. Germline V lookup: CDR1 MNHEY, CDR2 SVGAGI. CDR3 length: 13 amino acids. CDR3 residues: CASSYLAGTEAFF. The CDR3 DNA is TGTGCCAGCAGTTATTTGGCGGGCACTGAAGCTTTCTTT.

This clonotype was counted a single time. V usage is TRBV20-1 and J usage is TRBJ2-1; D may match TRBD1 or TRBD2 (5 bases each). The V gene's germline CDR1 is DFQATT and CDR2 SNEGSKA (reference sequence). Trimming shortened V by 5 bases and J by 5 bases, and 10 bases separated the two germline ends. The CDR3 has 12 residues. The CDR3 sequence: CSASGTNNEQFF. In nucleotides, the CDR3 is TGCAGTGCTTCCGGGACGAACAATGAGCAGTTCTTC.